What follows are 2 T cell receptor beta chains derived from one specimen sequenced in a study of control samples from healthy donors and cancer patients. TCRdb's table, derived via immunoSEQ multiplex PCR, lists solely in-frame clones and lacks some. Of about 130,000 clones detected, about 88% appear once; the ten largest clones hold around 2%. Material: blood. These receptors all stem from a young man in good health.

This chain uses TRBV6-5 with TRBJ1-5, with D tentatively TRBD1 (5 bases). This CDR3 spans 14 amino acids. Germline assignment: CDR1 MNHEY and CDR2 SVGAGI. V gave up 4 bases and J gave up 5 bases, with 12 bases separating them. CDR3 nucleotide sequence: TGTGCCAGCAGTTTCGCGTTCAGGGATCAGCCCCAGCATTTT. Translation: CASSFAFRDQPQHF.

This clone has only a few counts. This sequence joins TRBV6-4 and TRBJ2-5; 9 bases line up with TRBD2. CDR1 and CDR2 from the germline V gene are MRHNA and SNTAGT. The V and J ends lost 0 bases and 1 base, in that order; junction bases with no gene match: 0. This CDR3 is 15 amino acids long. The CDR3 is CASSDSTSGQETQYF. The CDR3 coding sequence is TGTGCCAGCAGTGACTCGACTAGCGGCCAAGAGACCCAGTACTTC.